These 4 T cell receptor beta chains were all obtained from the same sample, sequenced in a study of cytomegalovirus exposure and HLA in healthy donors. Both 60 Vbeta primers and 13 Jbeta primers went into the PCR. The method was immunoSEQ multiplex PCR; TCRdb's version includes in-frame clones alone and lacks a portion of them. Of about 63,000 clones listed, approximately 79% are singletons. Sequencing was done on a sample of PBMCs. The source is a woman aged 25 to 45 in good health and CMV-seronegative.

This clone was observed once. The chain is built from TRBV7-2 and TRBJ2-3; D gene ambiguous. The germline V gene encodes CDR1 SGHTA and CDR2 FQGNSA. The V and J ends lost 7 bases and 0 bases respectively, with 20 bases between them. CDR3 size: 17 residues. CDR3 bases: TGTGCCAGCACCGCGCTCGTCACGAGTACTAGCACAGATACGCAGTATTTT. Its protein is CASTALVTSTSTDTQYF.

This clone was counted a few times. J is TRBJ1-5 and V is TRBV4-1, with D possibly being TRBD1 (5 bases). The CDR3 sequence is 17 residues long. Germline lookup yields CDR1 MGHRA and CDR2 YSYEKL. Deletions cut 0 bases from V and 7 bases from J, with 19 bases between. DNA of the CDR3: TGCGCCAGCAGCCAAGACAACAGGATTGGAGAAGGACAGCCCCAGCATTTT. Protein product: CASSQDNRIGEGQPQHF.

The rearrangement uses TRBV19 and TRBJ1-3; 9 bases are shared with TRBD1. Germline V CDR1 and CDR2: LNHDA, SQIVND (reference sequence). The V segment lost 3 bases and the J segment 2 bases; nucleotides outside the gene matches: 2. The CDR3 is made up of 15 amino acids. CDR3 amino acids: CASSIDRGAGNTIYF. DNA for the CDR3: TGTGCCAGTAGTATCGACAGGGGGGCTGGAAACACCATATATTTT.

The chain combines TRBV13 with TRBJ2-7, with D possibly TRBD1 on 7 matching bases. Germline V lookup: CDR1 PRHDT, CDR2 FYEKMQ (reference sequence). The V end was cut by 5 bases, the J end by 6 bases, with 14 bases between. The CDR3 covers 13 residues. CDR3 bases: TGTGCCAGCAGCAAGAGACAGGGAGGCGAGCAGTACGTC. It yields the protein CASSKRQGGEQYV.